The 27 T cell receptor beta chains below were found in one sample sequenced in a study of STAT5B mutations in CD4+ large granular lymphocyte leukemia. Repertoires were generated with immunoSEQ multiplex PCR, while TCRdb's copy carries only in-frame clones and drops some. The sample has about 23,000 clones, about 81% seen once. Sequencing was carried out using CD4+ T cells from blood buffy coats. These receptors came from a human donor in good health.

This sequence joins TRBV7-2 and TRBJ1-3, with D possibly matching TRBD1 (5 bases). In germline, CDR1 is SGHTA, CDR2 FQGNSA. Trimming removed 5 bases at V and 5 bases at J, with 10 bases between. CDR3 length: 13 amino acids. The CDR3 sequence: CASSQDIRNTIYF. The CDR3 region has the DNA TGTGCCAGCAGCCAGGACATTCGAAACACCATATATTTT.

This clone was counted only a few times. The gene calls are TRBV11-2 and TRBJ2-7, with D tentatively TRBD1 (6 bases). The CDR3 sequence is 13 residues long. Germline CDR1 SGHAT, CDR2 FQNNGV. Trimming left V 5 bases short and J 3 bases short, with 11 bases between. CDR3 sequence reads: CASSLEQGYEQYF. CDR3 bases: TGTGCCAGCAGCCTCGAACAGGGCTACGAGCAGTACTTC.

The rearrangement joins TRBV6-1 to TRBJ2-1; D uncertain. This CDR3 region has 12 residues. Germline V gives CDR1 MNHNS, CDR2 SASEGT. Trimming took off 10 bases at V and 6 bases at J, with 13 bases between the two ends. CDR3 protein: CATDPAANEQFF. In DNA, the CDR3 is TGTGCCACGGATCCCGCGGCCAATGAGCAGTTCTTC.

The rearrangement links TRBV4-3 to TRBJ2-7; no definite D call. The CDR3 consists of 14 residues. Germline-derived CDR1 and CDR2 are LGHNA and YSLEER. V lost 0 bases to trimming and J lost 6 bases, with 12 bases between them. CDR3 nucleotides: TGCGCCAGCAGCCAAGATATAACTGCGTCCGAGCAGTACTTC. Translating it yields CASSQDITASEQYF.

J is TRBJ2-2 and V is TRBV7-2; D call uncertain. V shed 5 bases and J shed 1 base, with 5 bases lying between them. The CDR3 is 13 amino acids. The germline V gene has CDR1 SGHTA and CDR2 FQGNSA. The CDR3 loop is CASSTLNTGELFF. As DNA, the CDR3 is TGTGCCAGCAGCACCTTGAACACCGGGGAGCTGTTTTTT.

The CDR3 sequence is CASSLGWVKVNEQFF. The DNA for the CDR3 is TGTGCCAGCAGCTTGGGGTGGGTGAAGGTGAATGAGCAGTTCTTC. The chain employs TRBV5-6 and TRBJ2-1; D gene unclear. The V end lost 0 bases, the J end lost 7 bases, and 14 bases lay between the germline ends. The CDR3 consists of 15 residues. Germline V gene data show CDR1 as SGHDT and CDR2 as YYEEEE.

This CDR3 is CASSLGTVSSYEQYF. CDR3 sequence (DNA): TGTGCCAGCAGCTTGGGGACGGTGAGCTCCTACGAGCAGTACTTC. This chain joins TRBV5-4 and TRBJ2-7; D not resolved. The CDR3 loop spans 15 amino acids. The ends were cut back, 0 bases at V and 0 bases at J, with 10 bases in the middle. Germline V gene data show CDR1 as SGHNT and CDR2 as YYREEE (reference sequence).

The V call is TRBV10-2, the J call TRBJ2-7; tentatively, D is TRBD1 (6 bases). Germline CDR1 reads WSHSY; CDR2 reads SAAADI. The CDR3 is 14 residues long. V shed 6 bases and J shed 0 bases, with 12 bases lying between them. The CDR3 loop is CASSVTGSSYEQYF. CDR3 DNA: TGCGCCAGCAGCGTTACAGGGAGCTCCTACGAGCAGTACTTC.

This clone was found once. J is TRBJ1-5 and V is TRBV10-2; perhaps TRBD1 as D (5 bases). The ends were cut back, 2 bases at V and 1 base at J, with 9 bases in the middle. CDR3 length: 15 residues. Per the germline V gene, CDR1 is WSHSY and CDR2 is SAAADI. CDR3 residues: CASSERGWSNQPQHF. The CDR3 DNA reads TGCGCCAGCAGTGAGCGGGGCTGGAGCAATCAGCCCCAGCATTTT.

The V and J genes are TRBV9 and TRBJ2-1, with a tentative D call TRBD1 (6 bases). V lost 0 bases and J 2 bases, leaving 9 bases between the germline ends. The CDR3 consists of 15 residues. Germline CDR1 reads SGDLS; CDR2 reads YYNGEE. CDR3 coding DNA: TGTGCCAGCAGCGTAGCAGGGGATACCTACAATGAGCAGTTCTTC. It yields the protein CASSVAGDTYNEQFF.

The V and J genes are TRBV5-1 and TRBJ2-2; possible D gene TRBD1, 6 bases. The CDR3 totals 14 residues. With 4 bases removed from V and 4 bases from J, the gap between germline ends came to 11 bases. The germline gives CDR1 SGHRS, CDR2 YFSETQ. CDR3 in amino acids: CASSDGQLTGELFF. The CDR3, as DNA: TGCGCCAGCAGCGACGGACAGCTCACCGGGGAGCTGTTTTTT. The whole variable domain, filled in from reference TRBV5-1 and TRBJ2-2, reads KAGVTQTPRYLIKTRGQQVTLSCSPISGHRSVSWYQQTPGQGLQFLFEYFSETQRNKGNFPGRFSGRQFSNSRSEMNVSTLELGDSALYLCASSDGQLTGELFFGEGSRLTVL.

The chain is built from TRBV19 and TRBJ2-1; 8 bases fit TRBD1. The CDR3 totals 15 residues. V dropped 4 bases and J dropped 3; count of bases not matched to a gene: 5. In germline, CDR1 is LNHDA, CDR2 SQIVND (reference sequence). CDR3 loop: CASSTGQALYNEQFF. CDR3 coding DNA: TGTGCCAGTAGTACGGGACAGGCCCTCTACAATGAGCAGTTCTTC.

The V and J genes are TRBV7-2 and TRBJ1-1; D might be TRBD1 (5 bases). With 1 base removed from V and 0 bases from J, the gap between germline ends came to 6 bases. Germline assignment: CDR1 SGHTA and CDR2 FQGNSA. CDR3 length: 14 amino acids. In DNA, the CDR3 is TGTGCCAGCAGCTTAGGACAGTTGAACACTGAAGCTTTCTTT. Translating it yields CASSLGQLNTEAFF. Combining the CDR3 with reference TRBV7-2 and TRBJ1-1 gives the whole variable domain GAGVSQSPSNKVTEKGKDVELRCDPISGHTALYWYRQSLGQGLEFLIYFQGNSAPDKSGLPSDRFSAERTGGSVSTLTIQRTQQEDSAVYLCASSLGQLNTEAFFGQGTRLTVV.

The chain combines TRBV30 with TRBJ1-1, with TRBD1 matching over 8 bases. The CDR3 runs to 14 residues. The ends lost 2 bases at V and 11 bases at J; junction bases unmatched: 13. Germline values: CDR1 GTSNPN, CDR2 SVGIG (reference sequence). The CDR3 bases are TGTGCCTGGAGTCTCCGGGACAGGCCCGGAGGGGCTTTCTTT. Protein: CAWSLRDRPGGAFF.

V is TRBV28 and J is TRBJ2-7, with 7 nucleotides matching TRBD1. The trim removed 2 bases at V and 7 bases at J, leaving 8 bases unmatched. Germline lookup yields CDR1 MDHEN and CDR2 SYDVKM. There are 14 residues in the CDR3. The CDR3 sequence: CASSLRRDSREQYF. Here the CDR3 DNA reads TGTGCCAGCAGTTTACGCCGGGACAGCAGGGAGCAGTACTTC.

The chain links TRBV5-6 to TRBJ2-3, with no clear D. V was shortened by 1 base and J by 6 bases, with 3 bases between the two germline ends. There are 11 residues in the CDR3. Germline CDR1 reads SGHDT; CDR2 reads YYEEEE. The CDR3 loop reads CASSLYDTQYF. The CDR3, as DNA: TGTGCCAGCAGCTTGTACGATACGCAGTATTTT.

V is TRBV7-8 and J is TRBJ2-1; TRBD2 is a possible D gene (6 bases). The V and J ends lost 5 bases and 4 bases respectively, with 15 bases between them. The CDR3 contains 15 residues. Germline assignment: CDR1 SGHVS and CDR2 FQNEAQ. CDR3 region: CASSILATLYNEQFF. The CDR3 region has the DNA TGTGCCAGCAGCATTCTAGCGACCCTTTACAATGAGCAGTTCTTC.

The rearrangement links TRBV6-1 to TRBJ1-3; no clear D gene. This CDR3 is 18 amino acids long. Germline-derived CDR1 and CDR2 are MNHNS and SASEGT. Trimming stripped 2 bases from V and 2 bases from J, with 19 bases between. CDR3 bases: TGTGCCAGCAGTGAAAGGGCCGGAGGTGGGAGGGCTGGAAACACCATATATTTT. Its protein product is CASSERAGGGRAGNTIYF.

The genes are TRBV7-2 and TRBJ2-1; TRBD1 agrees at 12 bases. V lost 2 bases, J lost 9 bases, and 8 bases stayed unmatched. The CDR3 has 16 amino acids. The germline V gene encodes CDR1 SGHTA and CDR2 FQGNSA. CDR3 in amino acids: CASSLLGQGAAGEQFF. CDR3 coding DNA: TGTGCCAGCAGCTTACTGGGACAGGGGGCGGCTGGTGAGCAGTTCTTC.

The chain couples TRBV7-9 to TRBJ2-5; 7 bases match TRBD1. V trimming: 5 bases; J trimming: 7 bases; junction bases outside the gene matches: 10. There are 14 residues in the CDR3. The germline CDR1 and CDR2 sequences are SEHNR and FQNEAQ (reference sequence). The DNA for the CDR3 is TGTGCCAGCAGCCCGGAGGACAGGAGAGGGACCCAGTACTTC. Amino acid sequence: CASSPEDRRGTQYF.

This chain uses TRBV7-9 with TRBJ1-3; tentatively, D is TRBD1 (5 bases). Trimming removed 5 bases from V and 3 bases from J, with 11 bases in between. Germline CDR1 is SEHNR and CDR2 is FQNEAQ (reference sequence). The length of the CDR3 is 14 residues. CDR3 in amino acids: CASSPQGNGNTIYF. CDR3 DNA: TGTGCCAGCAGCCCCCAGGGTAATGGAAACACCATATATTTT.

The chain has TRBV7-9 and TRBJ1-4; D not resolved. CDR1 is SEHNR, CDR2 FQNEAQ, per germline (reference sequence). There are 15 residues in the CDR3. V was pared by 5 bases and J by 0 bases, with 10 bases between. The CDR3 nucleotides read TGTGCCAGCAGCCAAGACCTTGCAACTAATGAAAAACTGTTTTTT. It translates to CASSQDLATNEKLFF.

In DNA form, the CDR3 reads TGTGCCAGCAGCCCCGGACAGGGGCACGAGCAGTACTTC. Protein: CASSPGQGHEQYF. The chain combines TRBV7-2 with TRBJ2-7; 9 nucleotides agree with TRBD1. The CDR3 totals 13 residues. Germline V gene lookup returns CDR1 SGHTA and CDR2 FQGNSA. With 5 bases clipped from V and 5 bases from J, the junction kept 4 bases outside the gene matches.

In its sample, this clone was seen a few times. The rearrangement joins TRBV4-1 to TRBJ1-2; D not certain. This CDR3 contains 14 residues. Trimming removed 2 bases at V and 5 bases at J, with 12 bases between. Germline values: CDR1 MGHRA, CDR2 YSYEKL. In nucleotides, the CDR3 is TGCGCCAGCAGCCAAAAGGCAGGCGGGTATGGCTACACCTTC. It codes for CASSQKAGGYGYTF.

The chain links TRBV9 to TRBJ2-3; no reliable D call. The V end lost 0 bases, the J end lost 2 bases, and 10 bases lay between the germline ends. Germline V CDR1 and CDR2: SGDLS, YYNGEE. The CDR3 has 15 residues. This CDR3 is CASSVDGPSTDTQYF. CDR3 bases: TGTGCCAGCAGCGTAGACGGGCCCTCCACAGATACGCAGTATTTT.

This CDR3 reads CASSLGQYSEQYF. CDR3 bases: TGTGCCAGCAGCTTGGGACAGTACAGCGAGCAGTACTTC. This sequence joins TRBV5-6 and TRBJ2-7; perhaps TRBD1 as D (5 bases). The germline V and J ends were trimmed by 0 bases and 6 bases, with 10 bases remaining between them. The length of the CDR3 is 13 residues. Germline values: CDR1 SGHDT, CDR2 YYEEEE.

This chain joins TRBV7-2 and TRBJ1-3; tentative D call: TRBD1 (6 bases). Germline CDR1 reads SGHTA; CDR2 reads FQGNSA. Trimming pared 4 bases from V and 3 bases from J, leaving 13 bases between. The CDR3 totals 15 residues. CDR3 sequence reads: CASSSYRESGNTIYF. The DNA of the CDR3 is TGTGCCAGCAGCTCCTACAGGGAAAGTGGAAACACCATATATTTT.